The 2 T cell receptor beta chains below all came from one sample that was sequenced in a study of cytomegalovirus exposure and HLA in healthy donors. Both 60 Vbeta primers and 13 Jbeta primers went into the PCR. The table came from immunoSEQ multiplex PCR; TCRdb's copy has only in-frame clones and leaves some out. The table records tens of thousands of clones, about 64% of them present only once. Sequencing input: PBMCs. The source of these receptors is a man between 60 and 75 years old in good health and CMV-seropositive.

V usage is TRBV7-2 and J usage is TRBJ2-1; D might be TRBD2 (5 bases). The germline V gene has CDR1 SGHTA and CDR2 FQGNSA. Between the trimmed V and J ends, which lost 5 bases and 10 bases, there was a span of 12 bases. This CDR3 has 12 amino acids. Written as DNA, the CDR3 is TGTGCCAGCAGCCGGGAAGGGTACGAGCAGTTCTTC. Translated: CASSREGYEQFF.

The chain joins TRBV5-6 to TRBJ2-5, with D possibly being TRBD2 (8 bases). The J call may be incorrect, as the DNA end agrees better with TRBJ2-7. Germline V gives CDR1 SGHDT, CDR2 YYEEEE. CDR3 size: 17 residues. This CDR3 reads CASSLEGLDRDDYEQYF. CDR3 DNA sequence: TGTGCCAGCAGCTTGGAGGGACTAGACAGGGATGACTACGAGCAGTACTTC.